These T cell receptor beta chains were read from a single sample in a study of vaccination and CD4 T cells after COVID-19. TCRdb re-called the PCR reads with MiXCR, one entry per CDR3 protein. Of about 12,000 distinct CDR3 sequences listed, around 60% are singletons. Antigens for these TCRs are unknown. Sequences were obtained from CD4+ T cells from blood, cultured in vitro. Source of these receptors: a human donor who had recovered from COVID-19. The CDR3 runs from the conserved cysteine through the conserved F or W. A D gene is named only where the DNA matches it firmly. Where a row states a size, it is once, few, many or the class of an expanded clone; other rows omit it.

v_gene	d_gene	len	abundance	j_gene	CDR3nt	CDR3aa
TRBV7-2	TRBD2	15	few	TRBJ2-5	TGTGCCAGCAGCTTTGCCGGGACTAGCGGAGAGACCCAGTACTTC	CASSFAGTSGETQYF
TRBV7-3	.	13	.	TRBJ2-2	TGTGCCAGCAGCCTGTCCGAAGCCGGGGAGCTGTTTTTT	CASSLSEAGELFF
TRBV27	TRBD2	15	few	TRBJ2-7	TGTGCCAGCAGTTTATCCGGGACTAGCGTATACGAGCAGTACTTC	CASSLSGTSVYEQYF
TRBV7-3	.	13	.	TRBJ1-1	TGTGCCAGCAGCCCGAGTAAGAACACTGAAGCTTTCTTT	CASSPSKNTEAFF
TRBV12-3/TRBV12-4	TRBD1	14	.	TRBJ1-2	TGTGCCAGCAGAACGACAGGGGGGGCCTATGGCTACACCTTC	CASRTTGGAYGYTF
TRBV7-9	TRBD1	14	.	TRBJ1-6	TGTGCCAGCAGCTTAACAGGGGCGATTTCACCCCTCCACTTT	CASSLTGAISPLHF
TRBV28	.	13	.	TRBJ2-7	TGTGCCAGCAGTTCCTCCGGGACAAACGAGCAGTACTTC	CASSSSGTNEQYF
TRBV11-2	.	13	few	TRBJ2-3	TGTGCCAGCAGCTTAGTGGTAGGGGATACGCAGTATTTT	CASSLVVGDTQYF
TRBV20-1	TRBD1	15	.	TRBJ1-5	TGCAGTGCTAGAGTGGCGACAGGGGGCGGTCAGCCCCAGCATTTT	CSARVATGGGQPQHF
TRBV24-1	.	15	.	TRBJ2-1	TGTGCCACCAGTGCGAGGGACATCCCCTACAATGAGCAGTTCTTC	CATSARDIPYNEQFF
TRBV19	.	17	few	TRBJ1-5	TGTGCCAGTAGTATAGGACCCCGGGTCCTTAGCAATCAGCCCCAGCATTTT	CASSIGPRVLSNQPQHF